The 27 T cell receptor beta chains below all came from one sample that was sequenced in a study of blood T cell repertoires in COVID-19. Sequencing used immunoSEQ multiplex PCR; TCRdb keeps in-frame clones, though not all of them. The sample includes about 290,000 clones, approximately 86% of them seen just once. Sequenced material: peripheral blood. The receptor source for this set is a woman in her fifties or sixties with active or convalescent COVID-19.

This chain connects TRBV4-1 to TRBJ2-3, with 9 bases lining up with TRBD2. Germline CDR1 MGHRA, CDR2 YSYEKL. J gave up 2 bases and V 6 bases, and 12 bases lay outside the gene matches. This CDR3 spans 17 amino acids. The CDR3 sequence: CASRRGGLAGNTDTQYF. CDR3 sequence (DNA): TGCGCCAGCAGGAGAGGGGGCCTAGCGGGAAACACAGATACGCAGTATTTT.

The CDR3 region has the DNA TGTGCCAGCAGGCCCGGGACAGGGCTAGACTCTAACTATGGCTACACCTTC. Its translation: CASRPGTGLDSNYGYTF. The genes are TRBV5-6 and TRBJ1-2, with 9 positions matching TRBD1. V dropped 5 bases and J dropped 0; count of bases not matched to a gene: 11. CDR3 length equals 17 residues. The germline gives CDR1 SGHDT, CDR2 YYEEEE.

J is TRBJ2-2 and V is TRBV10-3; TRBD2 is a possible D gene (6 bases). V lost 7 bases and J lost 2, with 11 bases in between. Germline CDR1 is ENHRY and CDR2 is SYGVKD. CDR3 size: 14 residues. CDR3 nucleotides: TGTGCCATCATGCGCGGGATAAACACCGGGGAGCTGTTTTTT. Translated, it gives CAIMRGINTGELFF.

This chain uses TRBV7-9 with TRBJ1-2; no reliable D call. The CDR3 is made up of 13 amino acids. Germline V gives CDR1 SEHNR, CDR2 FQNEAQ (reference sequence). CDR3 sequence: CAPAEIGVGGYTF. CDR3 bases: TGTGCGCCAGCAGAAATCGGTGTCGGGGGCTACACCTTC.

This chain connects TRBV5-1 to TRBJ1-5; D possibly corresponds to TRBD1 (5 bases). V shed 2 bases and J shed 7 bases, with 13 bases lying between them. Per the germline V gene, CDR1 is SGHRS and CDR2 is YFSETQ. The CDR3 runs to 14 residues. CDR3 residues: CASSFQGEGQPQHF. For the CDR3, the DNA is TGCGCCAGCAGCTTCCAAGGGGAAGGACAGCCCCAGCATTTT.

The V gene is TRBV29-1, the J gene TRBJ1-1; D gene unclear. Germline assignment: CDR1 SQVTM and CDR2 ANQGSEA. V shed 0 bases and J shed 10 bases, with 12 bases lying between them. The CDR3 sequence is 12 residues long. The CDR3 protein is CSVEDQRAGAFF. The CDR3 nucleotides read TGCAGCGTTGAAGATCAGCGGGCGGGAGCTTTCTTT. The complete variable domain, with remaining parts taken from reference TRBV29-1 and TRBJ1-1, reads SAVISQKPSRDICQRGTSLTIQCQVDSQVTMMFWYRQQPGQSLTLIATANQGSEATYESGFVIDKFPISRPNLTFSTLTVSNMSPEDSSIYLCSVEDQRAGAFFGQGTRLTVV.

The sample holds a few counts of this clone. V usage is TRBV5-4 and J usage is TRBJ1-2; maybe TRBD1 (6 bases). V lost 0 bases and J lost 6, with 12 bases in between. The CDR3 contains 14 residues. The V gene's germline CDR1 is SGHNT and CDR2 YYREEE (reference sequence). CDR3 in amino acids: CASSLGSSGDGYTF. The CDR3 DNA follows: TGTGCCAGCAGCTTGGGTTCTTCAGGGGATGGCTACACCTTC.

The V and J genes are TRBV2 and TRBJ2-1; 11 bases are a match to TRBD2. This CDR3 contains 19 residues. Germline V CDR1 and CDR2: SNHLY, FYNNEI. V gave up 7 bases and J gave up 1 base; unmatched junction bases: 15. The CDR3 reads CASILRVAGGPESYNEQFF. Here the CDR3 DNA reads TGTGCCAGCATCCTCAGGGTAGCGGGAGGGCCAGAGTCCTACAATGAGCAGTTCTTC. Filled out from reference TRBV2 and TRBJ2-1, the complete variable domain reads EPEVTQTPSHQVTQMGQEVILRCVPISNHLYFYWYRQILGQKVEFLVSFYNNEISEKSEIFDDQFSVERPDGSNFTLKIRSTKLEDSAMYFCASILRVAGGPESYNEQFFGPGTRLTVL.

J is TRBJ2-3 and V is TRBV29-1; D gene ambiguous. The CDR3 is 12 residues long. Trimming removed 4 bases from V and 1 base from J, with 6 bases in between. Germline CDR1 and CDR2: SQVTM and ANQGSEA. As DNA, the CDR3 is TGCAGCGTTGGACGGGGCACAGATACGCAGTATTTT. Its translation is CSVGRGTDTQYF.

This chain uses TRBV5-6 with TRBJ2-3; a weak D match, TRBD1 (6 bases). The CDR3 is 17 amino acids. Germline V gene data show CDR1 as SGHDT and CDR2 as YYEEEE. V lost 2 bases and J lost 1, with 17 bases in between. The DNA for the CDR3 is TGTGCCAGCAGCTTCATCGTGGGGGCACGAGGCACAGATACGCAGTATTTT. Protein sequence: CASSFIVGARGTDTQYF.

The V gene is TRBV30, the J gene TRBJ1-2; D not certain. CDR1 and CDR2 from the germline V gene are GTSNPN and SVGIG (reference sequence). This CDR3 region has 13 residues. The ends were cut back, 0 bases at V and 4 bases at J, with 9 bases in the middle. The CDR3: CAWSVAGIYGYTF. For the CDR3, the DNA is TGTGCCTGGAGTGTAGCGGGGATCTATGGCTACACCTTC. Combining the CDR3 with reference TRBV30 and TRBJ1-2 gives the whole variable domain SQTIHQWPATLVQPVGSPLSLECTVEGTSNPNLYWYRQAAGRGLQLLFYSVGIGQISSEVPQNLSASRPQDRQFILSSKKLLLSDSGFYLCAWSVAGIYGYTFGSGTRLTVV.

This chain links TRBV5-1 with TRBJ1-2; 11 bases are shared with TRBD1. The CDR3 is made up of 13 amino acids. Germline lookup yields CDR1 SGHRS and CDR2 YFSETQ. J was trimmed by 6 bases and V by 4 bases; bases with no gene match: 2. The CDR3 DNA is TGCGCCAGCAGCAAGGGACAGGGGGATGGCTACACCTTC. This codes for CASSKGQGDGYTF.

The genes are TRBV21-1 and TRBJ1-2. TRBV21-1 is noted as a pseudogene. The CDR3 is 11 amino acids. CDR3 in DNA: TGTGCCAGCTCTGCGGAGACTGGCTACACCTTC. Translation gives CASSAETGYTF.

V gene TRBV7-8 combines with J gene TRBJ1-3; D perhaps matches TRBD1 (5 bases). Trimming cost V 5 bases and J 0 bases, with 11 bases left between them. Germline CDR1 reads SGHVS; CDR2 reads FQNEAQ. This CDR3 region has 15 residues. The CDR3 bases are TGTGCCAGCAGCCGAGACAGATTCTCTGGAAACACCATATATTTT. Protein product: CASSRDRFSGNTIYF.

The J gene is TRBJ2-1, the V gene TRBV19; 13 positions match TRBD2. Germline CDR1 reads LNHDA; CDR2 reads SQIVND (reference sequence). The trim removed 5 bases at V and 3 bases at J, leaving 7 bases unmatched. The CDR3 consists of 17 residues. CDR3 in DNA: TGTGCCAGTAGTTTTGGCGGACTAGCGGGAGTCTACAATGAGCAGTTCTTC. Its protein product is CASSFGGLAGVYNEQFF.

As regards this clone: The junction departs from germline at one end; a sequencing error may be responsible. The chain couples TRBV5-6 to TRBJ1-1, with D unresolved. Germline assignment: CDR1 SGHDT and CDR2 YYEEEE. The CDR3 length is 14 residues. The CDR3 coding sequence is TGTGCCAGCAGCTTGAGAGGGTTGAATACTGAAGCTTTCTTT. Protein product: CASSLRGLNTEAFF.

This clone was observed at least ten times. V gene TRBV6-1 combines with J gene TRBJ1-2, with D possibly matching TRBD1 (6 bases). This CDR3 comprises 16 residues. Trimming took 3 bases from V and 3 from J, leaving 17 bases between them. From germline, CDR1 is MNHNS and CDR2 SASEGT. The CDR3 DNA follows: TGTGCCAGCAGTGATTTTCTGGGGGCGGTTCACTATGGCTACACCTTC. Its protein product is CASSDFLGAVHYGYTF.

Points on this clone: One end of the junction fails to match germline, which may point to a read error. The rearrangement uses TRBV4-1 and TRBJ1-1; D is unclear. Looked up from germline, CDR1 is MGHRA and CDR2 is YSYEKL. This CDR3 has 14 residues. CDR3 coding DNA: TGCGCCACCAGCAAAAACAGCTACTACACTGAAGCTTTCTTT. The encoded protein is CATSKNSYYTEAFF.

The V and J genes are TRBV4-2 and TRBJ1-5; D possibly corresponds to TRBD1 (6 bases). Germline CDR1 is LGHNA and CDR2 is YNFKEQ. The CDR3 has 15 residues. Trimming left V 4 bases short and J 6 bases short, with 16 bases between. CDR3 amino acids: CASSLGGGGGQPQHF. In DNA, the CDR3 is TGTGCCAGCAGCCTGGGGGGCGGGGGAGGTCAGCCCCAGCATTTT.

This clone was recorded once. The chain is built from TRBV28 and TRBJ1-2; TRBD1 agrees at 9 bases. The CDR3 consists of 15 residues. Looked up from germline, CDR1 is MDHEN and CDR2 is SYDVKM. Trimming at V came to 6 bases and at J to 6 bases, leaving 11 bases not matched to a gene. CDR3 in DNA: TGTGCCAGCAGAGCTTGGACAGGGGATTTTGATGGCTACACCTTC. Residues: CASRAWTGDFDGYTF.

The rearrangement links TRBV4-1 to TRBJ2-1, with TRBD2 identical over 10 bases. V was pared by 1 base and J by 4 bases, with 22 bases of the junction left unmatched. Germline CDR1 MGHRA, CDR2 YSYEKL. The CDR3 extends over 22 amino acids. The CDR3 sequence is CASSQALALAGAQVPRYNEQFF. The CDR3 coding sequence is TGCGCCAGCAGCCAAGCCTTGGCGCTAGCGGGAGCCCAAGTTCCTCGTTACAATGAGCAGTTCTTC.

The table lists this clone with a few counts. This chain joins TRBV10-3 and TRBJ2-1, with TRBD2 identical over 7 bases. V lost 6 bases to trimming and J lost 7 bases; unmatched junction nucleotides: 12. Germline assignment: CDR1 ENHRY and CDR2 SYGVKD. The CDR3 runs 15 residues. The CDR3 reads CAIRVAGTKTNEQFF. The CDR3 nucleotides are TGTGCCATCAGGGTAGCCGGGACTAAAACGAATGAGCAGTTCTTC.

The chain uses TRBV5-1 and TRBJ2-7, with 9 nucleotides matching TRBD2. V lost 4 bases to trimming and J lost 2 bases; unmatched junction nucleotides: 7. Looked up from germline, CDR1 is SGHRS and CDR2 is YFSETQ. The CDR3 sequence is 15 residues long. The CDR3 here is CASSPRGGRPYEQYF. The CDR3 DNA reads TGCGCCAGCAGCCCGCGGGGGGGGCGACCCTACGAGCAGTACTTC.

The DNA for the CDR3 is TGTGCCAGCAGCCCTGGACTAGCGGGAGGGGGGAGCACAGATACGCAGTATTTT. Its translation: CASSPGLAGGGSTDTQYF. The chain combines TRBV5-5 with TRBJ2-3; 15 nucleotides match TRBD2. Germline lookup yields CDR1 SGHKS and CDR2 YYEKEE (reference sequence). The length of the CDR3 is 18 residues. Trimming removed 4 bases from V and 0 bases from J; junction bases left unmatched: 6. The variable domain in full, completed from reference TRBV5-5 and TRBJ2-3, reads DAGVTQSPTHLIKTRGQQVTLRCSPISGHKSVSWYQQVLGQGPQFIFQYYEKEERGRGNFPDRFSARQFPNYSSELNVNALLLGDSALYLCASSPGLAGGGSTDTQYFGPGTRLTVL.

This clone was observed once. The chain is built from TRBV7-9 and TRBJ2-1; 7 bases align to TRBD2. The CDR3 length is 13 residues. The ends lost 8 bases at V and 6 bases at J; junction bases unmatched: 7. Germline loops: CDR1 SEHNR, CDR2 FQNEAQ (reference sequence). The CDR3 protein is CASGRGRGNEQFF. As DNA, the CDR3 is TGTGCCAGCGGGCGCGGGAGAGGCAATGAGCAGTTCTTC.

V and J are TRBV7-8 and TRBJ1-1; TRBD1 agrees at 11 bases. Germline V gives CDR1 SGHVS, CDR2 FQNEAQ. V trimming: 5 bases; J trimming: 3 bases; junction bases outside the gene matches: 5. This CDR3 has 15 residues. The CDR3 sequence is CASSHGQGADTEAFF. The CDR3 DNA reads TGTGCCAGCAGCCACGGACAGGGGGCGGACACTGAAGCTTTCTTT.

The rearrangement joins TRBV6-5 to TRBJ2-1, with 11 nucleotides matching TRBD2. Germline CDR1 reads MNHEY; CDR2 reads SVGAGI. This CDR3 is 15 amino acids long. Trimming took 8 bases from V and 7 from J; bases not matched to a gene: 10. In DNA form, the CDR3 reads TGTGCCAGCGCCACGACTAGCGGGAAGGGTAATGAGCAGTTCTTC. Translating it yields CASATTSGKGNEQFF.